Sequencing of this T cell receptor beta chain was carried out in a study of blood T cells in healthy people across ages. This clonotype was detected only a few times. Its specificity is unknown. The CDR3 length is 13 residues. The germline V gene has CDR1 SGHDN and CDR2 FVKESK. The germline V and J ends were trimmed by 2 bases and 3 bases, with 7 bases remaining between them. General study points: The fall in TCR beta diversity per million T cells was roughly linear with age. Researchers said unsorted PBMCs prevented a conclusive naive versus antigen-experienced comparison.

A J-beta primer mix and a sample-barcoded 5' primer were used in a second PCR of about 6 to 12 cycles. Each cDNA was tagged by a template-switch adaptor containing 12 random nucleotides. MiXCR was run by TCRdb on the 5' RACE reads, yielding one entry per CDR3 protein. The table has 1.6 million or so distinct CDR3 sequences, roughly 32% seen once. This sequence was found in a woman aged 30 to 39 in good health. Sequenced material: blood. This chain connects TRBV14 to TRBJ2-5; D is unclear. This CDR3 reads CASSQLLEETQYF. CDR3 nucleotide sequence: TGTGCCAGCAGCCAACTACTTGAAGAGACCCAGTACTTC.